This TCR beta chain was retrieved from a study of control samples from healthy donors and cancer patients. Assay: immunoSEQ multiplex PCR; the TCRdb copy retains only in-frame clones and omits some. Of around 170,000 clones listed, roughly 89% are singletons. This CDR3 comprises 16 residues. Per the germline V gene, CDR1 is MDHEN and CDR2 is SYDVKM. Trimming shortened V by 5 bases and J by 5 bases, and 19 bases separated the two germline ends. The chain combines TRBV28 with TRBJ1-5; D might be TRBD1 (6 bases). Sequencing was done on a sample of blood. This TCR was recovered from a woman aged 45-59 years in good health. The CDR3 region has the DNA TGTGCCAGCAGTACATTCCCCGACAGGAAAGATCAGCCCCAGCATTTT. It codes for CASSTFPDRKDQPQHF. Combining the CDR3 with reference TRBV28 and TRBJ1-5 gives the whole variable domain DVKVTQSSRYLVKRTGEKVFLECVQDMDHENMFWYRQDPGLGLRLIYFSYDVKMKEKGDIPEGYSVSREKKERFSLILESASTNQTSMYLCASSTFPDRKDQPQHFGDGTRLSIL.